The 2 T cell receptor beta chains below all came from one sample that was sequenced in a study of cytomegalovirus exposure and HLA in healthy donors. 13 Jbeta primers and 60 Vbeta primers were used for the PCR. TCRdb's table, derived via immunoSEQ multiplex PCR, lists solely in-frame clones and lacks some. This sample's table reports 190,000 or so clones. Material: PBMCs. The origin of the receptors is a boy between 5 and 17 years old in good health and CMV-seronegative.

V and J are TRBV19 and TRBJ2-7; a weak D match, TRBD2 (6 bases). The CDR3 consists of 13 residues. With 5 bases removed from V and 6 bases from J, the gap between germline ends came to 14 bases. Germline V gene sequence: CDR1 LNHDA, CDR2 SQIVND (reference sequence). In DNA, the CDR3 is TGTGCCAGTAGTGCGCACCACGGGGGCGAGCAGTACTTC. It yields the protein CASSAHHGGEQYF.

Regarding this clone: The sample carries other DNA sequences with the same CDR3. The CDR3 loop is CASSRQSSYNSPLHF. The CDR3, as DNA: TGTGCCAGCAGCCGACAGAGCTCCTATAATTCACCCCTCCACTTT. The chain has TRBV6-5 and TRBJ1-6; D might be TRBD1 (5 bases). In germline, CDR1 is MNHEY, CDR2 SVGAGI. The V gene lost 6 bases and the J gene lost 0 bases, with 9 bases spanning the gap. This CDR3 contains 15 residues.